This T cell receptor (beta chain) appears in the sequencing data of a study of cytomegalovirus exposure and HLA in healthy donors. Notes on the study in general: Rarity characterized most TCR sequences, yet some public TCRs appeared in many donors.

Details on this clone: What it binds is unknown. Other DNA variants within this sample encode the same CDR3.

PCR primers comprised 60 Vbeta and 13 Jbeta primers. The method was immunoSEQ multiplex PCR; TCRdb's version includes in-frame clones alone and lacks a portion of them. The sample lists around 190,000 clones, approximately 80% seen once, with around 1.2% in the top ten. It was healthy bone marrow donors who served as donors. This receptor was taken from a girl aged 2 to 9 in good health and CMV-seropositive. The specimen sequenced was PBMCs.

CDR3: CASSTQGGNTEAFF. The CDR3 bases are TGTGCCAGCAGTACCCAGGGTGGGAACACTGAAGCTTTCTTT. This sequence joins TRBV6-5 and TRBJ1-1, with a tentative D call TRBD1 (5 bases). The germline V gene encodes CDR1 MNHEY and CDR2 SVGAGI. The CDR3 contains 14 residues. Trimming removed 5 bases at V and 1 base at J, with 11 bases between.